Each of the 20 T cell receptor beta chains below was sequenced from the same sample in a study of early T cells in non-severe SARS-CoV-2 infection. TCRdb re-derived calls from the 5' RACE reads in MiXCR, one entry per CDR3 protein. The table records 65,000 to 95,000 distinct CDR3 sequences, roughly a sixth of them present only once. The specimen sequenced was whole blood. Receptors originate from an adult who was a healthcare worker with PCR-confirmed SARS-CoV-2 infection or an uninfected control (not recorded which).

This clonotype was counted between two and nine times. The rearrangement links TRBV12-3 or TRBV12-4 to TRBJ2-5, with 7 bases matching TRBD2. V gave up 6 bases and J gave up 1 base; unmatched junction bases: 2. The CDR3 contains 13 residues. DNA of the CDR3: TGTGCCAGCAGGTGGGGGGGCCAAGAGACCCAGTACTTC. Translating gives CASRWGGQETQYF.

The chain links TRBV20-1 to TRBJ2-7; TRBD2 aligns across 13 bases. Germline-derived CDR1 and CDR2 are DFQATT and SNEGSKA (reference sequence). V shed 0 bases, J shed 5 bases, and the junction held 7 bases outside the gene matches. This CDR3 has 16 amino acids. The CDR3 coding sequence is TGCAGTGCTAGAGATCCCTGGACTAGCGGGGGTAACGAGCAGTACTTC. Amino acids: CSARDPWTSGGNEQYF.

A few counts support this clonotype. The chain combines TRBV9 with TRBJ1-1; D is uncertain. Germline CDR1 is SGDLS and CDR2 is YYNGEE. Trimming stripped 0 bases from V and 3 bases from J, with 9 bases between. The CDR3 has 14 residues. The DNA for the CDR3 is TGTGCCAGCAGCGTAGAGGTGGCCTACACTGAAGCTTTCTTT. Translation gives CASSVEVAYTEAFF.

CDR3: CASSLGVEAQHF. The CDR3 DNA is TGTGCCAGCAGCTTGGGAGTAGAGGCCCAGCATTTT. The chain uses TRBV5-6 and TRBJ1-5; D unresolved. Trimming stripped 0 bases from V and 11 bases from J, with 9 bases between. In germline, CDR1 is SGHDT, CDR2 YYEEEE. The CDR3 extends over 12 amino acids.

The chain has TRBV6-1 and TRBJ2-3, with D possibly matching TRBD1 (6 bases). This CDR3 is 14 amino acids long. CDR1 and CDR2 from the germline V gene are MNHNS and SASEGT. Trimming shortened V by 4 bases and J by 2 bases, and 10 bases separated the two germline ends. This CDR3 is CASSVTGDTDTQYF. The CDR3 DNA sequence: TGTGCCAGCAGTGTGACAGGAGACACAGATACGCAGTATTTT.

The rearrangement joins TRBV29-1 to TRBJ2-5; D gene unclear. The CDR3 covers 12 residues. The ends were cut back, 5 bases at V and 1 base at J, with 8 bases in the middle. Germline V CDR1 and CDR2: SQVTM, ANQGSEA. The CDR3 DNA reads TGCAGCGTTAGGAGAGGCCAAGAGACCCAGTACTTC. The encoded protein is CSVRRGQETQYF.

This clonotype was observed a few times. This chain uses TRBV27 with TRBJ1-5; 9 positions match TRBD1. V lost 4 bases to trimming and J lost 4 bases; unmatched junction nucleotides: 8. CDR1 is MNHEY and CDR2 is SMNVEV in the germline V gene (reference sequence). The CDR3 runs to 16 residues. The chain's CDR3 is CASSSVGTGTNQPQHF. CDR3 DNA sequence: TGTGCCAGCAGTTCGGTGGGGACAGGGACAAATCAGCCCCAGCATTTT.

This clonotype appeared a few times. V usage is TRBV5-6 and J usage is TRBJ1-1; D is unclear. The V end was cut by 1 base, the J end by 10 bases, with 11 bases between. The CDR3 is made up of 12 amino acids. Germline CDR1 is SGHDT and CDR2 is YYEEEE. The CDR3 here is CASSLWRTGAFF. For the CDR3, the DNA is TGTGCCAGCAGCTTGTGGCGGACCGGAGCTTTCTTT.

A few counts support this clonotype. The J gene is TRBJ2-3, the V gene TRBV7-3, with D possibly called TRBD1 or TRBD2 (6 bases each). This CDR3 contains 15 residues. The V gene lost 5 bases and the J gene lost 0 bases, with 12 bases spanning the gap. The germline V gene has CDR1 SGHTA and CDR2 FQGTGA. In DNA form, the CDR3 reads TGTGCCAGCAGCCCTCGAGGGGGGAGCACAGATACGCAGTATTTT. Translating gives CASSPRGGSTDTQYF. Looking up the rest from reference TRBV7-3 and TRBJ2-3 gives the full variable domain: GAGVSQTPSNKVTEKGKYVELRCDPISGHTALYWYRQSLGQGPEFLIYFQGTGAADDSGLPNDRFFAVRPEGSVSTLKIQRTERGDSAVYLCASSPRGGSTDTQYFGPGTRLTVL.

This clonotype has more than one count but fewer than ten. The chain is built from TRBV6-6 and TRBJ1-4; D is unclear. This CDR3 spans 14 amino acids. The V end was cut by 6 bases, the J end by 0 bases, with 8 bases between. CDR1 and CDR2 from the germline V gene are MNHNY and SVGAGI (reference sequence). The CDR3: CASSHPATNEKLFF. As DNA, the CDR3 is TGTGCCAGCAGCCATCCTGCAACTAATGAAAAACTGTTTTTT.

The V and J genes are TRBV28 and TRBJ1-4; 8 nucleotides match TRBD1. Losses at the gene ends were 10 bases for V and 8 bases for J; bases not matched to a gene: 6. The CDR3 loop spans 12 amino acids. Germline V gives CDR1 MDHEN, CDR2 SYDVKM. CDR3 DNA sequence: TGTGCCATCGGGACAGGCAGCGAAAAACTGTTTTTT. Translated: CAIGTGSEKLFF.

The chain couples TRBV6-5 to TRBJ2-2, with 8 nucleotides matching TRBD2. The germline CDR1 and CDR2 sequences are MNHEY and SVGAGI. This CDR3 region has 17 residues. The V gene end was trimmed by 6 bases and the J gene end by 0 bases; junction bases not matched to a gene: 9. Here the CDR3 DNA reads TGTGCCAGCAGCTTTACTCGAGCGGGAGCGAACACCGGGGAGCTGTTTTTT. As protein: CASSFTRAGANTGELFF.

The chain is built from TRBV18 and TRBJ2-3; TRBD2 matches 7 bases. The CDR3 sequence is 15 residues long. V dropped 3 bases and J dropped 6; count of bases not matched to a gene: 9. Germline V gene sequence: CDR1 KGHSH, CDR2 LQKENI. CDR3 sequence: CASSPPDGLGDTQYF. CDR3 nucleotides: TGTGCCAGCTCACCTCCCGACGGACTAGGTGATACGCAGTATTTT.

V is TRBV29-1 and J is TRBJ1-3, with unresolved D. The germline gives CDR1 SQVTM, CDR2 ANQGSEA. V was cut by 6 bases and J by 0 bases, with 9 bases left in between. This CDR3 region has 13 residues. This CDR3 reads CSVLPGSGNTIYF. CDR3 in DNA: TGCAGCGTCCTCCCGGGCTCTGGAAACACCATATATTTT. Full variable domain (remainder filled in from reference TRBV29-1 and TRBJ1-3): SAVISQKPSRDICQRGTSLTIQCQVDSQVTMMFWYRQQPGQSLTLIATANQGSEATYESGFVIDKFPISRPNLTFSTLTVSNMSPEDSSIYLCSVLPGSGNTIYFGEGSWLTVV.

The CDR3 sequence: CASSLLAGAAYEQYF. CDR3 sequence (DNA): TGTGCCAGCAGCTTACTTGCAGGGGCCGCCTACGAGCAGTACTTC. This rearrangement joins TRBV11-2 to TRBJ2-7, with D tentatively TRBD1 (6 bases). The germline CDR1 and CDR2 sequences are SGHAT and FQNNGV. V was clipped by 2 bases and J by 2 bases, with 13 bases between them. The CDR3 contains 15 residues.

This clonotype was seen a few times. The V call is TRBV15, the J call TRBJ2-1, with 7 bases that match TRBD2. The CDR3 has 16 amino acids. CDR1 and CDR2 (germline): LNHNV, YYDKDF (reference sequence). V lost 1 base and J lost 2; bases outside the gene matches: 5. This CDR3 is CATSRAAGAAYNEQFF. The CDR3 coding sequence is TGTGCCACCAGCAGAGCTGCGGGAGCAGCCTACAATGAGCAGTTCTTC.

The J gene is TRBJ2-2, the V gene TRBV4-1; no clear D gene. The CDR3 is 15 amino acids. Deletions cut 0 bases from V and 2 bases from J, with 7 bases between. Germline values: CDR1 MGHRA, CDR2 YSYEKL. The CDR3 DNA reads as TGCGCCAGCAGCCAAGAGGCAGTAAACACCGGGGAGCTGTTTTTT. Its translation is CASSQEAVNTGELFF.

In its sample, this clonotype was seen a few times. The CDR3: CASSDEYGGSTDTQYF. CDR3 in DNA: TGCGCCAGCAGTGACGAGTATGGAGGAAGCACAGATACGCAGTATTTT. V usage is TRBV10-1 and J usage is TRBJ2-3, with a tentative D call TRBD2 (5 bases). CDR1 and CDR2 (germline): WNHNN, SYGVQD (reference sequence). The V gene lost 3 bases and the J gene lost 0 bases, with 13 bases spanning the gap. There are 16 residues in the CDR3.

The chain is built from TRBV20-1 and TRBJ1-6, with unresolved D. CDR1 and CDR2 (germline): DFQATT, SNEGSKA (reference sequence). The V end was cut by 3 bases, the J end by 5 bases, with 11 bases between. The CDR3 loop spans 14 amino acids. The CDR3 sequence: CSASWGVDNSPLHF. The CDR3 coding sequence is TGCAGTGCTAGTTGGGGAGTAGATAATTCACCCCTCCACTTT.

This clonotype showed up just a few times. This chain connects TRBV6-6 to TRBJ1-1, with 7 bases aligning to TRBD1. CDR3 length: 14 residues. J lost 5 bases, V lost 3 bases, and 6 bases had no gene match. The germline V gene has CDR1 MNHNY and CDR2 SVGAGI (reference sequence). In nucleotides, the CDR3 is TGTGCCAGCAGTTATCCAGGGGGAGGAACTGAAGCTTTCTTT. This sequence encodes CASSYPGGGTEAFF.